This paragraph covers one T cell receptor beta chain sequence. Its antigen is not known. This PCR relied on a set of 60 Vbeta primers and 13 Jbeta primers. Clones were read by immunoSEQ multiplex PCR, and TCRdb kept only the in-frame ones, dropping some. The repertoire includes approximately 150,000 clones, roughly 80% of them detected once, and 5.5% to 8% sits in the top ten. This CDR3 contains 13 residues. V lost 6 bases, J lost 4 bases, and 12 bases lay in between. Germline CDR1 reads LNHDA; CDR2 reads SQIVND (reference sequence). This sample was taken from a study of cytomegalovirus exposure and HLA in healthy donors. Findings of the study overall: Later analysis suggested links between common viral pathogens and several top significant clusters. For cytomegalovirus status, the classifier reportedly gave diagnoses with high specificity and sensitivity. For most TCR beta V segments, an earlier analysis put the productive rate at about 87% or about 30% of the time. Despite most TCR sequences being rare, some public TCRs occurred in many donors.

The V call is TRBV19, the J call TRBJ1-2; the D gene is possibly TRBD1 (6 bases). This receptor was taken from a young woman in good health and CMV-seropositive. Sequenced material: PBMCs. The CDR3 here is CASRETGPYGYTF. In DNA, the CDR3 is TGTGCCAGTAGAGAAACAGGGCCCTATGGCTACACCTTC. Full variable domain (rest looked up from reference TRBV19 and TRBJ1-2): DGGITQSPKYLFRKEGQNVTLSCEQNLNHDAMYWYRQDPGQGLRLIYYSQIVNDFQKGDIAEGYSVSREKKESFPLTVTSAQKNPTAFYLCASRETGPYGYTFGSGTRLTVV.